One and the same sample provided the 14 T cell receptor beta chains below, sequenced in a study of blood T cells in healthy people across ages. PCR was performed a second time for about 6 to 12 cycles using a sample-barcoded 5' primer and a J-beta primer mix. MiXCR, applied by TCRdb to the 5' RACE reads, yields one record per CDR3 protein. The table shows 800,000 or so distinct CDR3 sequences, with 55% to 65% occurring only once. The sequencing input was blood. Receptors originate from a man aged 25-45 years in good health.

The V and J genes are TRBV11-2 and TRBJ2-2, with 7 bases matching TRBD1. The CDR3 loop spans 15 amino acids. V shed 3 bases, J shed 4 bases, and the junction held 5 bases outside the gene matches. CDR1 is SGHAT, CDR2 FQNNGV, per germline. The DNA for the CDR3 is TGTGCCAGCAGCTTCCGACAGGGAAGCACCGGGGAGCTGTTTTTT. Amino acids: CASSFRQGSTGELFF.

The chain couples TRBV7-2 to TRBJ1-4; no clear D gene. Germline V lookup: CDR1 SGHTA, CDR2 FQGNSA. The CDR3 loop spans 13 amino acids. Trimming took off 7 bases at V and 0 bases at J, with 6 bases between the two ends. The CDR3 DNA sequence: TGTGCCAGCATGCCCCCAACTAATGAAAAACTGTTTTTT. It specifies CASMPPTNEKLFF. Full variable domain (outside the CDR3, taken from reference TRBV7-2 and TRBJ1-4): GAGVSQSPSNKVTEKGKDVELRCDPISGHTALYWYRQSLGQGLEFLIYFQGNSAPDKSGLPSDRFSAERTGGSVSTLTIQRTQQEDSAVYLCASMPPTNEKLFFGSGTQLSVL.

V gene TRBV6-6 combines with J gene TRBJ2-7; a weak D match, TRBD1 (5 bases). Matching the DNA end better, TRBJ2-5 makes the J call doubtful. This CDR3 region has 16 residues. The germline gives CDR1 MNHNY, CDR2 SVGAGI (reference sequence). The DNA for the CDR3 is TGTGCCAGCAGTTACTCTCCTGCCCTAGGGGTGGAGACCCAGTACTTC. Translating it yields CASSYSPALGVETQYF.

This clonotype was seen only a few times. The V and J genes are TRBV29-1 and TRBJ2-3, with TRBD1 matching over 8 bases. Germline CDR1 is SQVTM and CDR2 is ANQGSEA. V trimming: 6 bases; J trimming: 4 bases; junction bases outside the gene matches: 9. This CDR3 comprises 14 residues. For the CDR3, the DNA is TGCAGCGTGGACAGGGATTATATAGCAGATACGCAGTATTTT. This encodes CSVDRDYIADTQYF.

The genes are TRBV6-4 and TRBJ2-1; no clear D gene. Germline V gives CDR1 MRHNA, CDR2 SNTAGT. V was pared by 0 bases and J by 9 bases, with 9 bases between. CDR3 length: 13 amino acids. CDR3 in amino acids: CASSDSSMGEQFF. The CDR3 DNA follows: TGTGCCAGCAGTGACTCAAGCATGGGTGAGCAGTTCTTC.

The chain uses TRBV7-2 and TRBJ2-3; TRBD2 matches 11 bases. Germline V gene sequence: CDR1 SGHTA, CDR2 FQGNSA. V was clipped by 5 bases and J by 0 bases; unmatched bases: 16. The CDR3 covers 20 residues. The CDR3 loop is CASSPYGGLAVLSSTDTQYF. DNA of the CDR3: TGTGCCAGCAGCCCATATGGGGGACTAGCGGTTCTTTCTAGCACAGATACGCAGTATTTT.

This clonotype was recorded only once. The chain uses TRBV9 and TRBJ2-3, with a tentative D call TRBD2 (5 bases). Trimming took off 7 bases at V and 4 bases at J, with 16 bases between the two ends. Germline values: CDR1 SGDLS, CDR2 YYNGEE. The CDR3 extends over 14 amino acids. In DNA, the CDR3 is TGTGCCAGCCCGAAGGTGGAGAGGGCAGATACGCAGTATTTT. Amino acids: CASPKVERADTQYF.

V and J are TRBV6-5 and TRBJ2-7; a possible D gene is TRBD1 (5 bases). Germline V gene data show CDR1 as MNHEY and CDR2 as SVGAGI. The CDR3 has 15 amino acids. V was shortened by 0 bases and J by 2 bases, with 11 bases between the two germline ends. This CDR3 reads CASSYSTDITYEQYF. The CDR3 nucleotides read TGTGCCAGCAGTTACTCGACGGACATAACCTACGAGCAGTACTTC.

The genes are TRBV11-1 and TRBJ2-1; tentatively, D is TRBD2 (5 bases). V dropped 4 bases and J dropped 9 bases, with 10 bases sitting between them. Germline CDR1 is SGHAT and CDR2 is FQDESV (reference sequence). The CDR3 loop spans 12 amino acids. CDR3 coding DNA: TGTGCCAGCAGCTCCTTAGAGGGTGAGCAGTTCTTC. It yields the protein CASSSLEGEQFF.

The V gene is TRBV4-2, the J gene TRBJ2-4, with 8 bases identical to TRBD2. V was clipped by 0 bases and J by 4 bases; unmatched bases: 8. The CDR3 extends over 17 amino acids. Germline V gives CDR1 LGHNA, CDR2 YNFKEQ. The CDR3 DNA reads TGTGCCAGCAGCCAAGAAGACGGGGGGGCCAAAAAAAACATTCAGTACTTC. Translating gives CASSQEDGGAKKNIQYF.

The chain carries TRBV18 and TRBJ2-1, with D perhaps matching TRBD1 or TRBD2 (6 bases each). The CDR3 has 15 amino acids. V was shortened by 1 base and J by 6 bases, with 13 bases between the two germline ends. CDR1 is KGHSH, CDR2 LQKENI, per germline. The CDR3 DNA is TGTGCCAGCTCACCACGAGAGGGGGGAATCAATGAGCAGTTCTTC. Its translation is CASSPREGGINEQFF. Looking up the rest from reference TRBV18 and TRBJ2-1 gives the full variable domain: NAGVMQNPRHLVRRRGQEARLRCSPMKGHSHVYWYRQLPEEGLKFMVYLQKENIIDESGMPKERFSAEFPKEGPSILRIQQVVRGDSAAYFCASSPREGGINEQFFGPGTRLTVL.

The genes are TRBV6-6 and TRBJ2-7, with D uncertain. The germline gives CDR1 MNHNY, CDR2 SVGAGI (reference sequence). Trimming shortened V by 2 bases and J by 3 bases, and 11 bases separated the two germline ends. There are 14 residues in the CDR3. Here the CDR3 DNA reads TGTGCCAGCAGTTACGTCGGCGGACGCTACGAGCAGTACTTC. Protein sequence: CASSYVGGRYEQYF.

This clonotype was detected a few times. The genes are TRBV5-1 and TRBJ2-4; D may be TRBD2 (6 bases). The J call could be wrong; TRBJ2-5 is a better fit for the DNA end. The CDR3 runs to 17 residues. Looked up from germline, CDR1 is SGHRS and CDR2 is YFSETQ. The CDR3 spells CASSLHRGRDLQETQYF. The DNA of the CDR3 is TGCGCCAGCAGCCTCCACCGTGGGCGGGACCTCCAAGAGACCCAGTACTTC.

The rearrangement uses TRBV5-6 and TRBJ2-7; possible D gene TRBD1, 5 bases. V gave up 1 base and J gave up 3 bases, with 11 bases separating them. CDR3 length: 14 amino acids. CDR1 is SGHDT, CDR2 YYEEEE, per germline. CDR3: CASSLTGQIYEQYF. CDR3 bases: TGTGCCAGCAGCTTGACAGGTCAAATCTACGAGCAGTACTTC.